The entry below describes one TCR beta chain. Trimming took off 2 bases at V and 3 bases at J, with 19 bases between the two ends. This CDR3 is 17 amino acids long. Per germline, CDR1 SGHTA and CDR2 FQGNSA. This record belongs to a study of long-term antiretroviral therapy in people with HIV. The authors ran the immunoSEQ assay, v3.0, at survey level. Repertoires were generated with immunoSEQ multiplex PCR, while TCRdb's copy carries only in-frame clones and drops some. This sample has tens of thousands of clones, with around 96% found just once. This chain connects TRBV7-2 to TRBJ1-2; D is possibly TRBD1 (5 bases). The source of this sequence is a woman between 45 and 60 years old with HIV. The sequencing here drew on unsorted PBMCs, taken 3.7 years after starting antiretroviral therapy. The CDR3 loop is CASSLPPWGAKDYGYTF. DNA of the CDR3: TGTGCCAGCAGCTTACCCCCGTGGGGCGCAAAGGACTATGGCTACACCTTC.